This is a list of T cell receptor beta chains from one sample in a study of T cell repertoires in cytomegalovirus infection. Their specific antigens are unknown. TCRdb recomputed calls from the reads with MiXCR, one row per CDR3 protein. The sample records 750,000 to 950,000 distinct CDR3 sequences, roughly 28% being singletons. The sequencing used cultured CD8+ T cells from PBMCs, collected from culture after CMV antigen stimulation. Receptors were obtained from a human donor in good health (CMV status not recorded). Some clones in this sample may be carry-over from other donors' samples. The CDR3 runs from the conserved cysteine through the conserved F or W. D genes are given only for firm matches. Clone size is not always given. Where it is, it says once, few, many or a class for expanded clones.

CDR3 protein,CDR3 DNA,V gene,D gene,J gene,clone size
CASSGFNQPQHF,TGTGCCAGCAGTGGATTCAATCAGCCCCAGCATTTT,TRBV27,-,TRBJ1-5,-
CSADSGGSTDTQYF,TGCAGTGCTGACAGCGGAGGAAGCACAGATACGCAGTATTTT,TRBV20-1,-,TRBJ2-3,once
CASSIISDRLDGYTF,TGTGCCAGTAGTATAATTTCTGACAGGCTGGATGGCTACACCTTC,TRBV19,-,TRBJ1-2,-
CASSPPDRGLADTQYF,TGTGCCAGCAGCCCCCCGGACAGGGGGCTTGCAGATACGCAGTATTTT,TRBV27,TRBD1,TRBJ2-3,-
CATSPWGQSDTQYF,TGTGCCACCTCACCCTGGGGACAGTCAGATACGCAGTATTTT,TRBV19,TRBD1,TRBJ2-3,few
CASLQGDWAFF,TGTGCCAGCTTACAGGGAGATTGGGCTTTCTTT,TRBV6-1,-,TRBJ1-1,-
CASSLQLAPYNEQFF,TGTGCCAGCAGCTTACAACTAGCCCCGTACAATGAGCAGTTCTTC,TRBV13,-,TRBJ2-1,few
CASSRQGVITDTQYF,TGTGCCAGCAGTAGGCAGGGGGTCATCACAGATACGCAGTATTTT,TRBV2,TRBD1,TRBJ2-3,-
CASVPITGGDEQFF,TGTGCCAGCGTTCCGATCACAGGGGGGGATGAGCAGTTCTTC,TRBV12-3/TRBV12-4,-,TRBJ2-1,few
CASGGVGGAEKLFF,TGTGCCAGCGGCGGGGTCGGTGGGGCTGAAAAACTGTTTTTT,TRBV3-1,-,TRBJ1-4,few
CASSHPGQGALGYTF,TGTGCCAGCAGTCACCCGGGACAGGGGGCGCTTGGCTACACCTTC,TRBV12-3/TRBV12-4,TRBD1,TRBJ1-2,-
CASSYMQTRSTMNTEAFF,TGTGCCAGCAGTTATATGCAGACCCGATCGACAATGAACACTGAAGCTTTCTTT,TRBV6-5,-,TRBJ1-1,few
CSASGKAFF,TGCAGTGCTAGTGGCAAAGCTTTCTTT,TRBV20-1,-,TRBJ1-1,few
CSARDSFYGYTF,TGCAGTGCGCGGGACAGCTTCTATGGCTACACCTTC,TRBV20-1,TRBD1,TRBJ1-2,few
CSARDEGAPGIEAFF,TGCAGTGCTAGAGACGAGGGGGCGCCGGGTATCGAAGCTTTCTTT,TRBV20-1,TRBD1,TRBJ1-1,few
CASSLRWDRGNQPQHF,TGTGCCAGCAGTTTAAGGTGGGACAGGGGTAATCAGCCCCAGCATTTT,TRBV12-3/TRBV12-4,TRBD1,TRBJ1-5,few
CATSDPGDGQETQYF,TGTGCCACCAGTGACCCGGGGGACGGACAAGAGACCCAGTACTTC,TRBV24-1,-,TRBJ2-5,once
CASSPISPRQGRGTEAFF,TGTGCCAGCAGCCCAATTAGTCCTAGACAGGGCAGAGGCACTGAAGCTTTCTTT,TRBV4-2,TRBD1,TRBJ1-1,-
CASSPRQGFSTDTQYF,TGTGCCAGCAGCCCCAGACAGGGGTTTAGCACAGATACGCAGTATTTT,TRBV7-6,TRBD1,TRBJ2-3,-
CATQTGENQPQHF,TGTGCCACCCAGACAGGGGAGAATCAGCCCCAGCATTTT,TRBV6-2/TRBV6-3,TRBD1,TRBJ1-5,-
CASTSLQTGTDTQYF,TGTGCCAGCACTTCGCTTCAGACAGGCACAGATACGCAGTATTTT,TRBV6-2/TRBV6-3,-,TRBJ2-3,few
CASSFRQGRETQYF,TGTGCCAGCAGTTTTAGGCAGGGGAGAGAGACCCAGTACTTC,TRBV27,-,TRBJ2-5,-
CASSVEGQGGYEQYF,TGTGCCAGCAGCGTAGAAGGACAGGGGGGGTACGAGCAGTACTTC,TRBV9,TRBD1,TRBJ2-7,few
CASSPAVWDRVHNEQFF,TGTGCCAGCAGCCCCGCTGTCTGGGACAGGGTCCACAATGAGCAGTTCTTC,TRBV7-9,TRBD1,TRBJ2-1,-
CSASCLLAGSYGYTF,TGCAGTGCTTCGTGCCTTCTAGCGGGAAGCTATGGCTACACCTTC,TRBV20-1,-,TRBJ1-2,-
CASSYSSMGHLNTEAFF,TGTGCCAGCAGTTACTCGAGTATGGGACACCTGAACACTGAAGCTTTCTTT,TRBV6-5,-,TRBJ1-1,many
CASSLWFGGRVEETQYF,TGTGCCAGCAGCTTGTGGTTCGGGGGCAGGGTGGAAGAGACCCAGTACTTC,TRBV5-6,-,TRBJ2-5,-
CASSASESLAGYTF,TGTGCCAGCAGCGCTTCGGAAAGCCTCGCTGGCTACACCTTC,TRBV12-3/TRBV12-4,-,TRBJ1-2,few
CASSLTGHGGYTF,TGTGCCAGCAGTTTGACAGGGCATGGGGGCTACACCTTC,TRBV28,TRBD1,TRBJ1-2,many
CASSGLEQVNSPLHF,TGTGCCAGCAGCGGCCTTGAACAGGTTAATTCACCCCTCCACTTT,TRBV9,-,TRBJ1-6,-
CASSYDTYTDTQYF,TGTGCCAGCAGTTACGACACCTACACAGATACGCAGTATTTT,TRBV6-2/TRBV6-3,-,TRBJ2-3,-
CASSQVASNEKLFF,TGTGCCAGCAGCCAAGTCGCCAGCAATGAAAAACTGTTTTTT,TRBV4-2,-,TRBJ1-4,-
CASSTLGVGTSRGTQYF,TGTGCCAGCAGTACCTTGGGAGTAGGGACTAGCAGGGGGACCCAGTACTTC,TRBV6-8,TRBD2,TRBJ2-5,once
CSASPSTGSDGYTF,TGCAGTGCTAGCCCCTCGACAGGTTCGGATGGCTACACCTTC,TRBV20-1,-,TRBJ1-2,few
CSARVRGPGYNEQFF,TGCAGTGCTAGAGTGCGGGGTCCCGGGTACAATGAGCAGTTCTTC,TRBV20-1,-,TRBJ2-1,many
CASSFALGGSTDTQYF,TGTGCCAGCAGCTTTGCGTTGGGCGGTAGCACAGATACGCAGTATTTT,TRBV7-2,-,TRBJ2-3,many
CASSLSTAPYGYTF,TGTGCCAGCAGCTTAAGTACGGCACCTTATGGCTACACCTTC,TRBV7-8,-,TRBJ1-2,few
CASSQDPETGRLGTEAFF,TGCGCCAGCAGCCAAGATCCGGAGACAGGCCGCCTCGGAACTGAAGCTTTCTTT,TRBV4-1,-,TRBJ1-1,-
CASSIDRSNQPQHF,TGTGCCAGCAGCATTGACAGAAGCAATCAGCCCCAGCATTTT,TRBV7-9,-,TRBJ1-5,-